A selection of T cell receptor beta chains follows, all from one sample in a study of T cells of healthy individuals. TCRdb recomputed calls from the 5' RACE reads with MiXCR, one row per CDR3 protein. Among more than 85,000 distinct CDR3 sequences, approximately 16% were seen once, and the ten largest hold about 6%. Every receptor here comes from a human donor in good health. Each CDR3 is given with its conserved first and last residue. The order of the fields is clone size, CDR3 length, V gene, J gene, D gene, CDR3 DNA, CDR3 protein. D genes are given only for firm matches. The size field is filled for only some rows; it gives once, few, many or a size class.

size: few; length: 14; V: TRBV6-5; J: TRBJ2-7; D: .; DNA: TGTGCCAGCAGGTCCAGGTCCCACGGAGACGAGCAGTACTTC; CDR3: CASRSRSHGDEQYF
size: many; length: 15; V: TRBV29-1; J: TRBJ2-7; D: .; DNA: TGCAGCGTTCCGACATCTACAGGGAATCCGTACGAGCAGTACTTC; CDR3: CSVPTSTGNPYEQYF
size: many; length: 17; V: TRBV15; J: TRBJ2-1; D: TRBD2; DNA: TGTGCCACCAGCAGACAACCGCGGGAGAAATCCTACAATGAGCAGTTCTTC; CDR3: CATSRQPREKSYNEQFF
size: .; length: 16; V: TRBV2; J: TRBJ2-1; D: TRBD2; DNA: TGTGCCAGCAGCCTTAGCGGGGGGGTCTCCTACAATGAGCAGTTCTTC; CDR3: CASSLSGGVSYNEQFF
size: few; length: 16; V: TRBV4-3; J: TRBJ2-2; D: TRBD1; DNA: TGCGCCAGCAGCCAATCCGGACAGGGGTGGGCCGGGGAGCTGTTTTTT; CDR3: CASSQSGQGWAGELFF
size: many; length: 16; V: TRBV27; J: TRBJ1-5; D: .; DNA: TGTGCCAGCAGTTTATCATACGCTGGTAGCAATCAGCCCCAGCATTTT; CDR3: CASSLSYAGSNQPQHF
size: .; length: 15; V: TRBV11-2; J: TRBJ2-5; D: .; DNA: TGTGCCAGCAGCCTACTAAAAAGCGGACCAGAGACCCAGTACTTC; CDR3: CASSLLKSGPETQYF
size: few; length: 18; V: TRBV10-3; J: TRBJ2-1; D: TRBD2; DNA: TGTGCCATCAGTGAAACCCCCGGGACTAGCGGCCTATACAATGAGCAGTTCTTC; CDR3: CAISETPGTSGLYNEQFF
size: .; length: 12; V: TRBV5-1; J: TRBJ2-7; D: .; DNA: TGCGCCAGCAGCTTGGCCAAGGACGAGCAGTACTTC; CDR3: CASSLAKDEQYF
size: .; length: 14; V: TRBV7-6; J: TRBJ1-6; D: TRBD1; DNA: TGTGCCAGCAGCCTACAGGGGAGTAATTCACCCCTCCACTTT; CDR3: CASSLQGSNSPLHF
size: many; length: 15; V: TRBV20-1; J: TRBJ2-1; D: TRBD2; DNA: TGCAGTGCTGGGAGCGGGAGGCCATTCAACAATGAGCAGTTCTTC; CDR3: CSAGSGRPFNNEQFF
size: few; length: 15; V: TRBV5-5; J: TRBJ2-2; D: .; DNA: TGTGCCAGCAGCTTACAGGTACCGAACACCGGGGAGCTGTTTTTT; CDR3: CASSLQVPNTGELFF
size: few; length: 13; V: TRBV4-3; J: TRBJ2-3; D: .; DNA: TGCGCCAGCAGCCAACACAGCACAGATACGCAGTATTTT; CDR3: CASSQHSTDTQYF
size: .; length: 18; V: TRBV10-3; J: TRBJ2-3; D: .; DNA: TGTGCCATGGCCCTGGGACCCAACCTAGCCAGTCGCACGAATACGCAGTATTTT; CDR3: CAMALGPNLASRTNTQYF
size: once; length: 14; V: TRBV12-3/TRBV12-4; J: TRBJ2-3; D: TRBD2; DNA: TGTGCCAGCAGTTCGGGAGGGGAGGCAGATACGCAGTATTTT; CDR3: CASSSGGEADTQYF
size: few; length: 14; V: TRBV29-1; J: TRBJ2-5; D: .; DNA: TGCAGCGTTGAAGTTGGACAGCGAGGGGAGACCCAGTACTTC; CDR3: CSVEVGQRGETQYF
size: few; length: 13; V: TRBV6-5; J: TRBJ2-2; D: TRBD2; DNA: TGTGCCAGCGGGAGGGAGCGTGCCGGGGAGCTGTTTTTT; CDR3: CASGRERAGELFF
size: .; length: 14; V: TRBV4-2; J: TRBJ2-4; D: .; DNA: TGTGCCAGCAGTCCAGACAAGGCCGCAAACATTCAGTACTTC; CDR3: CASSPDKAANIQYF
size: many; length: 14; V: TRBV19; J: TRBJ1-3; D: .; DNA: TGTGCCAGTAGTAGAGGCGACTCTGGAAACACCATATATTTT; CDR3: CASSRGDSGNTIYF
size: many; length: 13; V: TRBV27; J: TRBJ2-3; D: .; DNA: TGTGCCAGCACTGGGCGGAACACAGATACGCAGTATTTT; CDR3: CASTGRNTDTQYF
size: few; length: 16; V: TRBV6-4; J: TRBJ2-3; D: TRBD2; DNA: TGTGCCAGCAGTGAGGGACTAGCGGCGGGCACAGATACGCAGTATTTT; CDR3: CASSEGLAAGTDTQYF
size: few; length: 14; V: TRBV18; J: TRBJ1-2; D: .; DNA: TGTGCCAGCTCACCACGTTCGGGGCTGGATGGCTACACCTTC; CDR3: CASSPRSGLDGYTF
size: few; length: 16; V: TRBV7-7; J: TRBJ2-7; D: .; DNA: TGTGCCAGCAGCCAGGCCTCTTCGGGACACCAATACGAGCAGTACTTC; CDR3: CASSQASSGHQYEQYF
size: .; length: 16; V: TRBV12-3/TRBV12-4; J: TRBJ2-7; D: TRBD2; DNA: TGTGCCAGCAGCCTCGGGGGACTAGCGGGAGTTTACGAGCAGTACTTC; CDR3: CASSLGGLAGVYEQYF
size: many; length: 15; V: TRBV27; J: TRBJ2-5; D: .; DNA: TGTGCCAGCAGTCGGAGTGTCTTAAAGGGCGAGACCCAGTACTTC; CDR3: CASSRSVLKGETQYF
size: few; length: 13; V: TRBV5-1; J: TRBJ1-1; D: .; DNA: TGCGCCAGCAGCTTGGAGCCAAACACTGAAGCTTTCTTT; CDR3: CASSLEPNTEAFF
size: many; length: 15; V: TRBV7-6; J: TRBJ1-1; D: TRBD1; DNA: TGTGCCAGCAGCCAGAGACAGGGGGGAGACACTGAAGCTTTCTTT; CDR3: CASSQRQGGDTEAFF
size: .; length: 16; V: TRBV6-5; J: TRBJ2-7; D: .; DNA: TGTGCCAGCAGATCGAATTGGCCAGCAAGCTCCTACGAGCAGTACTTC; CDR3: CASRSNWPASSYEQYF
size: .; length: 14; V: TRBV3-1; J: TRBJ1-2; D: TRBD1; DNA: TGTGCCAGCAGCGTAGGACAGGGAAACTATGGCTACACCTTC; CDR3: CASSVGQGNYGYTF
size: few; length: 12; V: TRBV6-6; J: TRBJ2-3; D: .; DNA: TGTGCCAGTCTGCCAAGCACAGATACGCAGTATTTT; CDR3: CASLPSTDTQYF
size: few; length: 15; V: TRBV7-2; J: TRBJ1-1; D: .; DNA: TGTGCCAGCAGCTTACTGTTCCGGGGGAACACTGAAGCTTTCTTT; CDR3: CASSLLFRGNTEAFF
size: many; length: 14; V: TRBV7-9; J: TRBJ2-7; D: .; DNA: TGTGCCAGCAGCAACCTCAAGGGTAACTACGAGCAGTACTTC; CDR3: CASSNLKGNYEQYF
size: .; length: 16; V: TRBV14; J: TRBJ1-6; D: .; DNA: TGTGCCAGCAGCCAAGAAGGGCTGCTATATAATTCACCCCTCCACTTT; CDR3: CASSQEGLLYNSPLHF
size: few; length: 14; V: TRBV5-1; J: TRBJ2-2; D: .; DNA: TGCGCCAGCAGCCCCGAAAGGGGACCCGGGGAGCTGTTTTTT; CDR3: CASSPERGPGELFF
size: .; length: 15; V: TRBV10-3; J: TRBJ2-5; D: TRBD2; DNA: TGTGCCATCGGGGCGGGGGACTCCAACCAAGAGACCCAGTACTTC; CDR3: CAIGAGDSNQETQYF
size: many; length: 14; V: TRBV19; J: TRBJ2-2; D: TRBD2; DNA: TGTGCCAGTAAATTACTAGCGGGAACCGGGGAGCTGTTTTTT; CDR3: CASKLLAGTGELFF
size: few; length: 16; V: TRBV7-6; J: TRBJ2-3; D: TRBD2; DNA: TGTGCCAGCAGCGAACGACTAGCGGTTGGCACAGATACGCAGTATTTT; CDR3: CASSERLAVGTDTQYF
size: .; length: 14; V: TRBV12-3/TRBV12-4; J: TRBJ1-5; D: .; DNA: TGTGCCAGCAGTTATAGGACGGCCAATCAGCCCCAGCATTTT; CDR3: CASSYRTANQPQHF
size: few; length: 13; V: TRBV6-2/TRBV6-3; J: TRBJ2-5; D: .; DNA: TGTGCCAGCCGCCTCGGGACCGTAGAGACCCAGTACTTC; CDR3: CASRLGTVETQYF
size: few; length: 17; V: TRBV6-6; J: TRBJ2-1; D: .; DNA: TGTGCCAGCAGTTGGGGCGCCACTAGAATTGGAGCAAGTGAGCAGTTCTTC; CDR3: CASSWGATRIGASEQFF
size: few; length: 13; V: TRBV20-1; J: TRBJ1-5; D: .; DNA: TGCAGTGCACGGACGGTTAGCAATCAGCCCCAGCATTTT; CDR3: CSARTVSNQPQHF
size: few; length: 12; V: TRBV20-1; J: TRBJ1-4; D: .; DNA: TGCAGTGCTAGAGATCGAGGGTTAAAACTGTTTTTT; CDR3: CSARDRGLKLFF
size: .; length: 16; V: TRBV15; J: TRBJ1-3; D: TRBD1; DNA: TGTGCCACCAGTCCCAAAGAGACAGGGACTGGAAACACCATATATTTT; CDR3: CATSPKETGTGNTIYF
size: many; length: 15; V: TRBV11-2; J: TRBJ2-3; D: .; DNA: TGTGCCAGCTATGACCAAGTTTCCATTTCTGATACGCAGTATTTT; CDR3: CASYDQVSISDTQYF
size: .; length: 13; V: TRBV19; J: TRBJ2-1; D: .; DNA: TGTGCCAGCCGGACCGGCTCCTACAATGAGCAGTTCTTC; CDR3: CASRTGSYNEQFF
size: .; length: 15; V: TRBV27; J: TRBJ1-5; D: TRBD1; DNA: TGTGCCAGCAGACGTGGACAGGGCAGCAATCAGCCCCAGCATTTT; CDR3: CASRRGQGSNQPQHF
size: few; length: 16; V: TRBV6-6; J: TRBJ1-3; D: TRBD1; DNA: TGTGCCAGCAGTTACTCGGAGACAGGGTTTGGAAACACCATATATTTT; CDR3: CASSYSETGFGNTIYF
size: .; length: 12; V: TRBV10-2; J: TRBJ2-1; D: .; DNA: TGCGCCAGCAGTGAAGGAGTAAATGAGCAGTTCTTC; CDR3: CASSEGVNEQFF
size: few; length: 12; V: TRBV20-1; J: TRBJ1-1; D: .; DNA: TGCAGTGCTAGTGATGGTAACACTGAAGCTTTCTTT; CDR3: CSASDGNTEAFF
size: .; length: 16; V: TRBV7-9; J: TRBJ1-4; D: .; DNA: TGTGCCAGCAGCTCAGGGTTTGGCAGCAACAATGAAAAACTGTTTTTT; CDR3: CASSSGFGSNNEKLFF
size: few; length: 17; V: TRBV6-5; J: TRBJ2-2; D: .; DNA: TGTGCCAGCAGTGCTTCTTTCCGCGGAATGAACACCGGGGAGCTGTTTTTT; CDR3: CASSASFRGMNTGELFF
size: many; length: 13; V: TRBV7-9; J: TRBJ1-1; D: .; DNA: TGTGCCAGCAGCCGTACCCCCGGGCAGGAAGCTTTCTTT; CDR3: CASSRTPGQEAFF
size: few; length: 15; V: TRBV6-2/TRBV6-3; J: TRBJ2-5; D: TRBD2; DNA: TGTGCCAGCAGTCAGCGGGGGCCGCACCAAGAGACCCAGTACTTC; CDR3: CASSQRGPHQETQYF
size: few; length: 15; V: TRBV27; J: TRBJ2-1; D: .; DNA: TGTGCCAGCACCTGGGGCGGGGCCGCCCCGGGGGAGCAGTTCTTC; CDR3: CASTWGGAAPGEQFF
size: .; length: 13; V: TRBV28; J: TRBJ2-7; D: TRBD1; DNA: TGTGCCAGCAGATGGGACAGGGCTCGCGAGCAGTACTTC; CDR3: CASRWDRAREQYF
size: .; length: 13; V: TRBV30; J: TRBJ1-5; D: TRBD1; DNA: TGTGCCTGGAGTCGACAGGGGACGCAGCCCCAGCATTTT; CDR3: CAWSRQGTQPQHF
size: once; length: 13; V: TRBV5-4; J: TRBJ1-1; D: TRBD1; DNA: TGTGCCAGCAGCTTGCCGGGGGACAGGGGGGCTTTCTTT; CDR3: CASSLPGDRGAFF
size: .; length: 21; V: TRBV21-1; J: TRBJ2-5; D: .; DNA: TGTGCCAGCAGCAAAGGGTATATTGGACAGGGAGAAGAGACCCGAGAAGAGACCCAGTACTTC; CDR3: CASSKGYIGQGEETREETQYF
size: few; length: 16; V: TRBV5-6; J: TRBJ2-7; D: TRBD1; DNA: TGTGCCAGCAGCTTGGGCCCCGGGACAGTATCCTACGAGCAGTACTTC; CDR3: CASSLGPGTVSYEQYF